Given below is one T cell receptor (beta chain) in context. The target antigen is unknown. The data derive from a study of tumor-infiltrating lymphocytes in primary liver carcinoma. As for the study in general: Donors had hepatocellular carcinoma or combined HCC and intrahepatic cholangiocarcinoma. Study observations and caveats: Present in all five tumor regions were only about 7.5-25% of the top clones. Between tumor regions, pairs overlapped more than tumor-adjacent and tumor-blood pairs did.

Extraction of RNA together with DNA used about 17-30 mg of unsorted bulk tissue. Donors were untreated and chronically infected with HBV. A constant-region primer primed TCR beta cDNA synthesis from about 0.55 ug of total RNA. ARM-PCR, slightly modified, supplied the TCR beta libraries through three nested multiplex PCR rounds. Running around 9 cycles apiece, the first two PCR rounds relied on TRBV1-TRBV30 forward primers together with a C-beta reverse primer. Via MiXCR, TCRdb re-called the multiplex PCR reads, giving one row per CDR3 protein. The table records 100,000 or so distinct CDR3 sequences, roughly 80% of them present only once. The germline V and J ends were trimmed by 9 bases and 2 bases, with 17 bases remaining between them. Germline lookup yields CDR1 MNHEY and CDR2 SVGEGT. The CDR3 extends over 15 amino acids.

The receptor's source is a man aged 35-49 years with primary liver carcinoma and hepatitis B virus infection. Source material: liver tumor tissue from sampling region 3. Stated subset: tumor region T3, left-lateral pole. The J gene is TRBJ2-1, the V gene TRBV6-2 or TRBV6-3, with D perhaps TRBD1 or TRBD2 (5 bases each). This chain's CDR3 is CASSTRRDPYNEQFF. The CDR3 DNA reads as TGTGCCAGTAGTACCCGAAGGGACCCCTACAATGAGCAGTTCTTC.